This T cell receptor beta chain is from a study of cytotoxic CD8 clonotypes in ibrutinib-treated CLL. Whole-study findings and limits: At progression, clonality fell back toward baseline after rising at ibrutinib response. Baseline levels of clonality went above those of age-matched healthy donors and moved with circulating CD8+ T-cell counts.

This CDR3 contains 15 residues. Per germline, CDR1 MNHEY and CDR2 SVGAGI. Trimming took off 6 bases at V and 0 bases at J, with 15 bases between the two ends. This clone was detected a few times. Its antigen is not identified. Some clones are missing from TCRdb's copy, which holds only in-frame ones; the method was immunoSEQ multiplex PCR. This table holds around 30,000 clones, roughly 59% found once. The source of this sequence is a human donor with chronic lymphocytic leukemia. This sequence joins TRBV6-5 and TRBJ2-7, with D perhaps TRBD2 (6 bases). This sample comprised PBMCs, obtained before ibrutinib treatment. The CDR3 sequence is CASRHRDGGSYEQYF. CDR3 in DNA: TGTGCCAGCAGACACCGGGACGGGGGCTCCTACGAGCAGTACTTC.